What follows describes a single TCR beta chain. The sample originates from a study of blood T cell repertoires in COVID-19. Here immunoSEQ multiplex PCR was the method, and the copy in TCRdb shows in-frame clones only, minus some. The sample shows tens of thousands of clones, 75% to 85% of them seen only once. CDR1 is SNHLY, CDR2 FYNNEI, per germline. Trimming removed 7 bases from V and 8 bases from J, with 11 bases in between. The CDR3 sequence is 12 residues long. This sequence originates from a man aged 40-55 years with acute or convalescent COVID-19. Sequences were obtained from peripheral blood. This chain joins TRBV2 and TRBJ1-4; the D gene is possibly TRBD1 (6 bases). CDR3 protein: CASTLRGEKLFF. The DNA for the CDR3 is TGTGCCAGCACCCTAAGGGGGGAAAAACTGTTTTTT.